What follows are 16 T cell receptor beta chains derived from one specimen sequenced in a study of blood T cell repertoires in COVID-19 (dated by TCRdb to about 2020). Library preparation was by the immunoSEQ multiplex PCR assay. The clones in this table, taken by TCRdb from immuneACCESS, are in-frame only. Not every clone is retained; where verified, under half of the shortfall comes from an unresolved V gene, and the cause of the rest is unknown. Within this sample are 230,000 or so clones, with 90% of them counted one time only. Of the sample, roughly 2.2% falls within the top ten clones. The sample taken for sequencing was peripheral blood. Receptor source: a woman between 55 and 75 years old with COVID-19, enrolled during active disease.

CDR3 sequence reads: CASSLGQFGTDTQYF. For the CDR3, the DNA is TGTGCCAGCAGCTTGGGGCAGTTTGGTACAGATACGCAGTATTTT. The chain uses TRBV7-9 and TRBJ2-3; the D gene is possibly TRBD1 (5 bases). Trimming left V 3 bases short and J 3 bases short, with 13 bases between. This CDR3 has 15 amino acids. The germline V gene has CDR1 SEHNR and CDR2 FQNEAQ (reference sequence).

V usage is TRBV7-9 and J usage is TRBJ1-1; TRBD1 might be the D (5 bases). CDR1 is SEHNR, CDR2 FQNEAQ, per germline (reference sequence). V dropped 5 bases and J dropped 5 bases, with 18 bases sitting between them. CDR3 length: 15 amino acids. In DNA, the CDR3 is TGTGCCAGCAGCGTAGGGGACGGGGGTTTTACTGAAGCTTTCTTT. Translation: CASSVGDGGFTEAFF.

This clone came up a few times. The chain carries TRBV7-9 and TRBJ1-1; D might be TRBD1 (6 bases). With 5 bases removed from V and 3 bases from J, the gap between germline ends came to 16 bases. The CDR3 has 15 residues. Looked up from germline, CDR1 is SEHNR and CDR2 is FQNEAQ (reference sequence). CDR3: CASSPLRDTYTEAFF. The CDR3, as DNA: TGTGCCAGCAGCCCCCTTCGGGACACCTACACTGAAGCTTTCTTT.

This clone was counted a few times. This chain's CDR3 is CASSFSAGTHGYEQYF. CDR3 DNA: TGTGCCAGCAGCTTTAGTGCCGGGACTCATGGTTACGAGCAGTACTTC. The chain carries TRBV5-7 and TRBJ2-7, with a tentative D call TRBD2 (6 bases). TRBV5-7 carries the ORF label, with uncertain function. Trimming stripped 2 bases from V and 4 bases from J, with 19 bases between. The CDR3 has 16 amino acids.

V and J are TRBV28 and TRBJ1-1; 9 bases map to TRBD1. The CDR3 runs to 16 residues. Germline trimming cut 6 bases from V and 1 base from J; bases unmatched to any gene: 9. Per germline, CDR1 MDHEN and CDR2 SYDVKM. The CDR3 DNA is TGTGCCAGCAGACCCGGTGAGGGACAGGGGAACACTGAAGCTTTCTTT. Translated: CASRPGEGQGNTEAFF.

Concerning this clone: Other nucleotide sequences in the sample specify the same CDR3. This chain connects TRBV20-1 to TRBJ2-7; D remains ambiguous. The CDR3 consists of 12 residues. The ends were cut back, 3 bases at V and 3 bases at J, with 9 bases in the middle. The V gene's germline CDR1 is DFQATT and CDR2 SNEGSKA (reference sequence). The CDR3 loop is CSASGESYEQYF. The CDR3 region has the DNA TGCAGTGCTAGTGGCGAGAGCTACGAGCAGTACTTC.

The chain links TRBV5-1 to TRBJ1-1; the match to TRBD1 covers 7 bases. Germline values: CDR1 SGHRS, CDR2 YFSETQ. The V gene end was trimmed by 4 bases and the J gene end by 1 base; junction bases not matched to a gene: 10. The CDR3 is made up of 16 amino acids. The CDR3 nucleotides read TGCGCCAGCAGCACGGATAGACAGGGAAGGAACACTGAAGCTTTCTTT. Its translation is CASSTDRQGRNTEAFF.

The sample holds one count of this clone. The chain carries TRBV18 and TRBJ1-4, with D perhaps matching TRBD1 (6 bases). The germline V gene encodes CDR1 KGHSH and CDR2 LQKENI. The CDR3 is made up of 16 amino acids. V was trimmed by 3 bases and J by 5 bases, leaving 16 bases between them. The DNA for the CDR3 is TGTGCCAGCTCACCTACAGTTGGACAGAAAAATGAAAAACTGTTTTTT. Its protein is CASSPTVGQKNEKLFF.

The gene calls are TRBV6-6 and TRBJ1-3; 8 bases align to TRBD1. The CDR3 runs 15 residues. Germline V gives CDR1 MNHNY, CDR2 SVGAGI (reference sequence). V shed 5 bases and J 3 bases; nucleotides not matched to a gene: 6. CDR3 sequence reads: CASSRSGTGGNTIYF. CDR3 nucleotides: TGTGCCAGCAGTCGATCTGGGACAGGTGGAAACACCATATATTTT.

The rearrangement links TRBV7-2 to TRBJ2-2, with 7 bases that match TRBD1. Looked up from germline, CDR1 is SGHTA and CDR2 is FQGNSA. The J segment lost 1 base and the V segment lost 1 base, leaving 6 bases of the junction unmatched. The CDR3 has 17 residues. The CDR3 spells CASSLGPDRKNTGELFF. The CDR3 DNA is TGTGCCAGCAGCTTAGGCCCGGACAGGAAGAACACCGGGGAGCTGTTTTTT.

The V call is TRBV7-2, the J call TRBJ1-2; the D gene is possibly TRBD1 (6 bases). The CDR3 has 13 residues. The V gene lost 3 bases and the J gene lost 8 bases, with 13 bases spanning the gap. Germline values: CDR1 SGHTA, CDR2 FQGNSA. Here the CDR3 reads CASSLGAFVGYTF. The CDR3, as DNA: TGTGCCAGCAGCTTGGGGGCCTTCGTAGGCTACACCTTC.

The genes are TRBV19 and TRBJ1-2; D may be TRBD1 (5 bases). Looked up from germline, CDR1 is LNHDA and CDR2 is SQIVND (reference sequence). V was cut by 5 bases and J by 7 bases, with 11 bases left in between. The CDR3 is 12 residues long. For the CDR3, the DNA is TGTGCCAGTAGTGTTCAGGGCGGTGGCTACACCTTC. Translated: CASSVQGGGYTF. The full variable domain, rest sourced from reference TRBV19 and TRBJ1-2, is DGGITQSPKYLFRKEGQNVTLSCEQNLNHDAMYWYRQDPGQGLRLIYYSQIVNDFQKGDIAEGYSVSREKKESFPLTVTSAQKNPTAFYLCASSVQGGGYTFGSGTRLTVV.

A few counts support this clone. The J gene is TRBJ1-4, the V gene TRBV19; TRBD1 matches 8 bases. CDR1 LNHDA and CDR2 SQIVND come from the germline V gene (reference sequence). This CDR3 has 13 amino acids. The J segment lost 12 bases and the V segment lost 6 bases, leaving 9 bases of the junction unmatched. The CDR3: CASRGQDAPQLFF. DNA of the CDR3: TGTGCCAGTAGGGGACAGGACGCCCCCCAACTGTTTTTT.

The V call is TRBV6-5, the J call TRBJ1-4; 8 bases agree with TRBD1. Losses at the gene ends were 4 bases for V and 0 bases for J; bases not matched to a gene: 4. CDR1 and CDR2 (germline): MNHEY, SVGAGI. This CDR3 is 16 amino acids long. The chain's CDR3 is CASSWTGPATNEKLFF. CDR3 sequence (DNA): TGTGCCAGCAGTTGGACAGGGCCTGCAACTAATGAAAAACTGTTTTTT.

The chain recombines TRBV7-3 with TRBJ1-1; 10 bases are a match to TRBD1. The CDR3 is 16 residues long. Trimming took 4 bases from V and 4 from J; bases not matched to a gene: 9. CDR1 is SGHTA and CDR2 is FQGTGA in the germline V gene. As DNA, the CDR3 is TGTGCCAGCAGCTCCCAGACAGGGGGCGCGGGCACTGAAGCTTTCTTT. Its translation is CASSSQTGGAGTEAFF.

This clone was picked up a small number of times. J is TRBJ1-6 and V is TRBV7-9, with D perhaps TRBD1 (6 bases). V was cut by 5 bases and J by 17 bases, with 16 bases left in between. Germline-derived CDR1 and CDR2 are SEHNR and FQNEAQ (reference sequence). This CDR3 is built from 12 residues. Written as DNA, the CDR3 is TGTGCCAGCAGCCCGGGGGGGGCAGGGATCCACTTT. Translated, it gives CASSPGGAGIHF.